These T cell receptor beta chains were read from a single sample in a study of cytomegalovirus exposure and HLA in healthy donors. Method: immunoSEQ multiplex PCR; TCRdb's copy keeps in-frame clones and lacks some. The sample has roughly 230,000 clones; around 80% are singletons. Sequencing was done on a sample of PBMCs. The receptors shown here come from a boy aged 10-17 years in good health and CMV-seronegative. CDR3s include the opening cysteine and the closing phenylalanine or tryptophan. Fields, in order: clone size, V gene, J gene, D gene, CDR3 DNA, CDR3 protein. D genes are given only for firm matches. Rows give clone size only sometimes, using once, few, many, or a class for an expanded clone.

-	TRBV5-6	TRBJ1-1	-	TGTGCCAGCAGCTTCGACAGAAACACTGAAGCTTTCTTT	CASSFDRNTEAFF
-	TRBV30	TRBJ1-1	-	TGTGCCTGGAGCCTTTTGACAGGTTCGCTTTTAGCTTTCTTT	CAWSLLTGSLLAFF
-	TRBV5-1	TRBJ2-3	TRBD2	TGCGCCAGCAGCTCCGAGCGGGACCTAAGCACAGATACGCAGTATTTT	CASSSERDLSTDTQYF
-	TRBV6-1	TRBJ2-2	TRBD2	TGTGCCAGCAGGCGGGAGCTGAACACCGGGGAGCTGTTTTTT	CASRRELNTGELFF
-	TRBV2	TRBJ1-6	TRBD1	TGTGCCAGCAAAGGACAGGGAGACTCACCCCTCCACTTT	CASKGQGDSPLHF
-	TRBV7-7	TRBJ2-1	-	TGTGCCAGCAGCTCGGGAGCCTACAATGAGCAGTTCTTC	CASSSGAYNEQFF
once	TRBV19	TRBJ1-2	-	TGTGCCAGTCGGACCAGGGCGGGCTACACCTTC	CASRTRAGYTF
-	TRBV6-5	TRBJ1-1	-	TGTGCCAGCAGTTCCCCCGGGTTAACTGAAGCTTTCTTT	CASSSPGLTEAFF
-	TRBV11-2	TRBJ2-7	TRBD1	TGTGCCAGCAGCCCCGGGGGCAACGGACAGGGCTCTAAGCAGTACTTC	CASSPGGNGQGSKQYF
-	TRBV6-5	TRBJ1-6	-	TGTGCCAGCAGAACCCCTATCGGGAATTCACCCCTCCACTTT	CASRTPIGNSPLHF
-	TRBV11-3	TRBJ2-7	TRBD1	TGTGCCAGCAGCGCCCGGGACAGGGGGTTCCACGAGCAGTACTTC	CASSARDRGFHEQYF
-	TRBV19	TRBJ2-1	TRBD2	TGTGCCAGTATGACGACTAGCGCCTCCTACAATGAGCAGTTCTTC	CASMTTSASYNEQFF
-	TRBV2	TRBJ2-7	-	TGTGCCAGCAGTGAAGCCGGTGTCAGGAGGGGCGAGCAGTACTTC	CASSEAGVRRGEQYF
-	TRBV5-4	TRBJ2-1	TRBD1	TGTGCCAGCAGTTTCGACAGGGGAGTCTACAATGAGCAGTTCTTC	CASSFDRGVYNEQFF
-	TRBV27	TRBJ2-7	TRBD1	TGTGCCAGCAGTTCGATGAGACAGGGTCTCTACGAGCAGTACTTC	CASSSMRQGLYEQYF
-	TRBV29-1	TRBJ2-5	-	TGCAGCGTTGCTCACGGAGTAGTACAAGAGACCCAGTACTTC	CSVAHGVVQETQYF
-	TRBV5-3	TRBJ2-2	-	TGTGCCAGAAGTCGGAGGGCCCAGTTTTTT	CARSRRAQFF
-	TRBV4-1	TRBJ2-5	TRBD2	TGCGCCAGCAGCCAAGAGGAGGCGGGAGGGGTTTGGGGGACCCAGTACTTC	CASSQEEAGGVWGTQYF
-	TRBV30	TRBJ1-5	-	TGTGCCTGGAGTCTGTCAGCGGTTGAGCCCCAGCATTTT	CAWSLSAVEPQHF
-	TRBV5-4	TRBJ2-2	-	TGTGCCAGCACTCATCGGTGGGGCCCCATATGGAACGGGGAGCTGTTTTTT	CASTHRWGPIWNGELFF
once	TRBV28	TRBJ1-5	-	TGTGCCAGCAGTGTACCCGGGGACTATAGCAATCAGCCCCAGCATTTT	CASSVPGDYSNQPQHF
few	TRBV2	TRBJ1-5	-	TGTGCCAGCAGTGAAGAATCGGGTCAGCCCCAGCATTTT	CASSEESGQPQHF
-	TRBV20-1	TRBJ1-4	-	TGCAGTGCTAGGCGGGGAGAACTGTTTTTT	CSARRGELFF
-	TRBV29-1	TRBJ1-1	-	TGCAGCGTTGACACAGGGAGACCTGAAGCTTTCTTT	CSVDTGRPEAFF
-	TRBV29-1	TRBJ2-7	-	TGCAGCGTCGCCCTGACAGCCTCCTACGAGCAGTACTTC	CSVALTASYEQYF
-	TRBV27	TRBJ2-7	-	TGTGCCAGCAGTTTATCGGGGGCAAACCCTTCTTACTACGAGCAGTACTTC	CASSLSGANPSYYEQYF
-	TRBV6-1	TRBJ1-1	TRBD1	TGTGCCAGCAGCCGGGACAGGAAGATGAGCACTGAAGCTTTCTTT	CASSRDRKMSTEAFF
-	TRBV10-3	TRBJ2-3	-	TGTGCCATCAGTAACGGGGGAGGCACAGATACGCAGTATTTT	CAISNGGGTDTQYF
few	TRBV30	TRBJ1-3	TRBD1	TGCGCCTGGAGCACAGGGGCGTCTGGAAACACCATATATTTT	CAWSTGASGNTIYF
-	TRBV19	TRBJ1-1	-	TGTGCCAGCCCCAGTACAGGGCCCACTGAAGCTTTCTTT	CASPSTGPTEAFF
-	TRBV29-1	TRBJ1-1	TRBD1	TGCAGCGTTGTGGGGACAGGAGCTGCTTTCTTT	CSVVGTGAAFF
-	TRBV12-5	TRBJ2-3	-	TGTGCTAGTGGCCCCCGACAGTACACAGATACGCAGTATTTT	CASGPRQYTDTQYF
-	TRBV9	TRBJ1-2	-	TGTGCCAGCAGCGGACCAGTAGGGGCGTCCCTCTATGGCTACACCTTC	CASSGPVGASLYGYTF
-	TRBV6-1	TRBJ1-5	TRBD1	TGTGCCAGCAGTGAAGCCACAGGGGACTTTAGCAATCAGCCCCAGCATTTT	CASSEATGDFSNQPQHF
-	TRBV11-3	TRBJ2-3	-	TGTGCCAGCAGCTTAGTATCCGATACGCAGTATTTT	CASSLVSDTQYF
-	TRBV7-6	TRBJ1-4	-	TGTGCCAGCAGCTTAGCGCGCGGGGGTATGAGGGAAAAACTGTTTTTT	CASSLARGGMREKLFF
-	TRBV6-1	TRBJ2-1	TRBD1	TGTGCCAGCAGAGAGGCAGGACAGGATCAGTTCTTC	CASREAGQDQFF
-	TRBV7-6	TRBJ2-1	TRBD2	TGTGCCAGCAGCTTCGGAGCGGGGGGGTCGCAGTTCTTC	CASSFGAGGSQFF
-	TRBV18	TRBJ2-2	-	TGTGCCAGCTCACCAGGGCAAGGGGAGCTGTTTTTT	CASSPGQGELFF
once	TRBV5-1	TRBJ1-5	TRBD1	TGCGCCAGCAGCCTAGGGACAGTCAATCAGCCCCAGCATTTT	CASSLGTVNQPQHF
-	TRBV28	TRBJ2-1	-	TGTGCCAGCACGTCCCAGGGTTTCAATGAGCAGTTCTTC	CASTSQGFNEQFF
-	TRBV30	TRBJ2-7	-	TGTGCCTGGAGCGGACAATACGAGCAGTACTTC	CAWSGQYEQYF
once	TRBV4-1	TRBJ2-1	-	TGCGCCAGCAGCCGGGCTTCCAATGAGCAGTTCTTC	CASSRASNEQFF
-	TRBV7-3	TRBJ2-3	TRBD2	TGTGCCAGCAGCCCCGGGACTAGCGGTAGCACAGATACGCAGTATTTT	CASSPGTSGSTDTQYF
few	TRBV6-5	TRBJ1-1	TRBD1	TGTGCCAGCAGCCCCTGGGGACAGATCACTGAAGCTTTCTTT	CASSPWGQITEAFF
few	TRBV27	TRBJ2-3	TRBD2	TGTGCCAGCAGTTTATTCCGGACTAGCGAAGGGCCTAGCACAGATACGCAGTATTTT	CASSLFRTSEGPSTDTQYF
-	TRBV19	TRBJ1-3	-	TGTGCCAGTAGTACAGGGAGCGGGGGGAACACCATATATTTT	CASSTGSGGNTIYF
-	TRBV27	TRBJ1-2	-	TGTGCCAGCAGTCATAGCCCTATCGATGGCTACACCTTC	CASSHSPIDGYTF
once	TRBV2	TRBJ2-5	TRBD2	TGTGCCAGCCATTTCGGGGGGGCAGGAAAAGAGACCCAGTACTTC	CASHFGGAGKETQYF
-	TRBV2	TRBJ1-5	TRBD1	TGTGCCAGCGGAGAGCAGACAGGGGCGTACTATCAGCCCCAGCATTTT	CASGEQTGAYYQPQHF
-	TRBV15	TRBJ2-5	TRBD2	TGTGCCACCAGCAGTACTACTAGCGGAGCCTTGGTGACCCAGTACTTC	CATSSTTSGALVTQYF